This T cell receptor (beta chain) is drawn from a study of shared clonotypes between healthy human individuals. Repertoires were generated with immunoSEQ multiplex PCR, while TCRdb's copy carries only in-frame clones and drops some. The sample records some 2.1 million clones, approximately 95% being singletons. Germline V gives CDR1 LNHDA, CDR2 SQIVND (reference sequence). The CDR3 runs to 16 residues. V gave up 3 bases and J gave up 6 bases; unmatched junction bases: 6. This clone was observed a handful of times. The chain uses TRBV19 and TRBJ2-3; 13 bases agree with TRBD2. What was sequenced was naive CD4+ T cells sorted from blood. Subset denoted: CD45RA+ positively selected. The clonotype originates from a man between 18 and 35 years old in good health. CDR3 sequence: CASSMGLAGSGDTQYF. CDR3 DNA: TGTGCCAGTAGTATGGGACTAGCGGGATCAGGCGATACGCAGTATTTT.